This T cell receptor beta chain derives from a study of cytomegalovirus exposure and HLA in healthy donors. Whole-study results and caveats: Altogether, 150 or so TCR beta chains were recorded as cytomegalovirus-associated. Previously analyzed data showed that most TCR beta V segments were productive at a frequency of about 90% or about 30%.

PCR amplification relied on 60 Vbeta primers (plus 13 Jbeta primers). This table comes from immunoSEQ multiplex PCR, and its TCRdb copy is limited to in-frame clones, with some not included. The table shows 200,000 or so clones, with around 86% occurring only once. V dropped 5 bases and J dropped 9 bases, with 35 bases sitting between them. In germline, CDR1 is SGHVS, CDR2 FNYEAQ. The CDR3 has 19 amino acids. In regard to this clone: The antigen remains unidentified.

The rearrangement links TRBV7-6 to TRBJ2-7; maybe TRBD2 (6 bases). This sequence was found in a woman aged 50 to 65 in good health and CMV-seropositive. Sequenced: PBMCs. CDR3 loop: CASSPVIVSGVKFPTRQYF. CDR3 nucleotide sequence: TGTGCCAGCAGCCCCGTTATCGTTAGCGGAGTAAAGTTTCCTACGAGGCAGTACTTC.